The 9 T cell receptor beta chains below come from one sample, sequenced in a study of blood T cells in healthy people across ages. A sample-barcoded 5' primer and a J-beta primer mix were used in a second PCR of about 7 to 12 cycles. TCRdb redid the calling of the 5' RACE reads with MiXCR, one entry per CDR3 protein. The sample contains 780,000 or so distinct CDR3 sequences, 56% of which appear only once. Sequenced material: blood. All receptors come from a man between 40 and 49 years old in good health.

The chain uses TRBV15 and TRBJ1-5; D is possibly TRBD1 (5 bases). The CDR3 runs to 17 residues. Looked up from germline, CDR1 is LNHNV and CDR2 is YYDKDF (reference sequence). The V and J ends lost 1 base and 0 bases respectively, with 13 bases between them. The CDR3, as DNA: TGTGCCACCAGCAGAGGGGTTGACAGCTATAGCAATCAGCCCCAGCATTTT. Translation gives CATSRGVDSYSNQPQHF. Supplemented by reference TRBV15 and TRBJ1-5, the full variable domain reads DAMVIQNPRYQVTQFGKPVTLSCSQTLNHNVMYWYQQKSSQAPKLLFHYYDKDFNNEADTPDNFQSRRPNTSFCFLDIRSPGLGDTAMYLCATSRGVDSYSNQPQHFGDGTRLSIL.

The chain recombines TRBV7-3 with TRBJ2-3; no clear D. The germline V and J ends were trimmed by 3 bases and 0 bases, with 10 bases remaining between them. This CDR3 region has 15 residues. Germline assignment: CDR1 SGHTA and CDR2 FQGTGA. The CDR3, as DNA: TGTGCCAGCAGCTTGTCGGCGGCTAGCACAGATACGCAGTATTTT. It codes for CASSLSAASTDTQYF.

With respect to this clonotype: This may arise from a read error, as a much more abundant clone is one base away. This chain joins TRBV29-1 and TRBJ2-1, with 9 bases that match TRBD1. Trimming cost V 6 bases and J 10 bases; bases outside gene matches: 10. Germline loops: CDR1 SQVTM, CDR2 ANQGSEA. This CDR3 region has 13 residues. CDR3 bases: TGCAGCGTCCTTCCCGGGACAGGGAACGAGCAGTTCTTC. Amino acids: CSVLPGTGNEQFF.

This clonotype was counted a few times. CDR3 loop: CASSPARAYGYTF. DNA for the CDR3: TGTGCCAGCAGCCCCGCTCGTGCCTATGGCTACACCTTC. V usage is TRBV28 and J usage is TRBJ1-2; no reliable D call. Trimming pared 6 bases from V and 4 bases from J, leaving 12 bases between. The CDR3 sequence is 13 residues long. Germline CDR1 MDHEN, CDR2 SYDVKM.

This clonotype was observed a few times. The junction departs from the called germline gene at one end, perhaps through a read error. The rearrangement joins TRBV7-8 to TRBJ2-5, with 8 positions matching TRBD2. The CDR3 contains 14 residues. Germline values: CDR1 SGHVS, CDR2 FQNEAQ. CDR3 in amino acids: CASSPGGFGETQYF. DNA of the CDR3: TGTGCCAGCAGCCCGGGGGGGTTCGGAGAGACTCAGTACTTC.

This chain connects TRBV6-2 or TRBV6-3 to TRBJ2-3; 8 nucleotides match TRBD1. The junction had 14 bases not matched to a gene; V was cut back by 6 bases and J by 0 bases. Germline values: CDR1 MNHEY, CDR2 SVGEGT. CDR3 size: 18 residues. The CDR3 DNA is TGTGCCAGCAGCCACCGGGGGACAGGACCTTCTAGCACAGATACGCAGTATTTT. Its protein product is CASSHRGTGPSSTDTQYF.

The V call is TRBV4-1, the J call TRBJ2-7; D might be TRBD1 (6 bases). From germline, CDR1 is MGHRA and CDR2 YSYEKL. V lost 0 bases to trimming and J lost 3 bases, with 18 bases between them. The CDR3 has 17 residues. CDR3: CASSQDPPGQMSYEQYF. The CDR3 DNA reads TGCGCCAGCAGCCAAGACCCTCCGGGACAAATGAGCTACGAGCAGTACTTC.

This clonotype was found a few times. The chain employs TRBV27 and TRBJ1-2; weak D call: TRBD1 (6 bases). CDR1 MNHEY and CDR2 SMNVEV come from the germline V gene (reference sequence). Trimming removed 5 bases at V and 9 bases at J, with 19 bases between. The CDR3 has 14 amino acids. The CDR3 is CASSAAGTRSSYTF. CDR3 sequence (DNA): TGTGCCAGCAGTGCGGCCGGGACAAGGTCAAGCTACACCTTC.

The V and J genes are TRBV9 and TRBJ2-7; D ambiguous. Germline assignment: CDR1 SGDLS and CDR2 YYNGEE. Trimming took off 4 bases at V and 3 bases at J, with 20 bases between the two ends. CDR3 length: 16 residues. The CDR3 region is CASSSLTTNRHYEQYF. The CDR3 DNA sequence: TGTGCCAGCAGCTCCCTCACCACGAATAGGCACTACGAGCAGTACTTC.